A selection of T cell receptor beta chains follows, all from one sample in a study of blood T cell dynamics during melanoma immunotherapy. Here immunoSEQ multiplex PCR was the method, and the copy in TCRdb shows in-frame clones only, minus some. The sample holds fewer than 8,000 clones; roughly 86% are singletons and the top ten take roughly 15%. The sequenced sample was blood, obtained from a patient treated with checkpoint blockade. The receptors were sampled from a human donor with melanoma. CDR3s include the opening cysteine and the closing phenylalanine or tryptophan. D genes are given only for firm matches. Clone size appears in some rows only: once, few, many, or a class for an expanded clone.

D: TRBD2
length: 15
size: .
J: TRBJ2-3
V: TRBV5-4
CDR3: CASSLTSGVTDTQYF
DNA: TGTGCCAGCAGCTTGACTAGCGGGGTCACAGATACGCAGTATTTT

D: .
length: 10
size: .
J: TRBJ1-2
V: TRBV29-1
CDR3: CSVEQNGYTF
DNA: TGCAGCGTTGAACAGAATGGCTACACCTTC

D: .
length: 17
size: .
J: TRBJ1-6
V: TRBV4-2
CDR3: CASSLVANRAGNSPLHF
DNA: TGTGCCAGCAGCTTGGTTGCAAACCGGGCGGGTAATTCACCCCTCCACTTT

D: .
length: 12
size: .
J: TRBJ1-5
V: TRBV29-1
CDR3: CSVGGYNQPQHF
DNA: TGCAGCGTTGGAGGGTATAATCAGCCCCAGCATTTT

D: .
length: 13
size: .
J: TRBJ2-1
V: TRBV30
CDR3: CAWTIRAPNEQFF
DNA: TGTGCCTGGACTATTCGGGCCCCCAATGAGCAGTTCTTC

D: TRBD1
length: 15
size: once
J: TRBJ2-7
V: TRBV7-8
CDR3: CASSRFGTGVYEQYF
DNA: TGTGCCAGCAGCCGATTCGGGACAGGGGTCTACGAGCAGTACTTC

D: TRBD2
length: 16
size: .
J: TRBJ2-3
V: TRBV6-4
CDR3: CASSVAGGTSTDTQYF
DNA: TGTGCCAGCAGTGTTGCGGGGGGGACTAGCACAGATACGCAGTATTTT

D: .
length: 14
size: .
J: TRBJ1-1
V: TRBV19
CDR3: CASSIVYSNTEAFF
DNA: TGTGCCAGTAGTATAGTTTACAGTAACACTGAAGCTTTCTTT

D: .
length: 14
size: .
J: TRBJ1-4
V: TRBV11-1
CDR3: CASSPTTGNEKLFF
DNA: TGTGCCAGCAGCCCGACTACAGGGAACGAAAAACTGTTTTTT

D: .
length: 12
size: .
J: TRBJ1-4
V: TRBV30
CDR3: CAWSALNEKLFF
DNA: TGTGCCTGGAGTGCTCTCAATGAAAAACTGTTTTTT

D: TRBD2
length: 13
size: .
J: TRBJ2-5
V: TRBV5-4
CDR3: CASSLGLGETQYF
DNA: TGTGCCAGCAGCCTCGGACTAGGAGAGACCCAGTACTTC

D: TRBD1
length: 15
size: .
J: TRBJ1-1
V: TRBV7-6
CDR3: CASSPRTGVNTEAFF
DNA: TGTGCCAGCAGCCCCCGGACAGGGGTGAACACTGAAGCTTTCTTT

D: .
length: 16
size: .
J: TRBJ2-1
V: TRBV9
CDR3: CASSQSRGASYNEQFF
DNA: TGTGCCAGCAGTCAAAGTCGGGGGGCCTCCTACAATGAGCAGTTCTTC

D: .
length: 13
size: .
J: TRBJ1-2
V: TRBV27
CDR3: CASRPGKWESCTF
DNA: TGTGCCAGCAGACCCGGGAAGTGGGAGAGTTGTACCTTC

D: .
length: 14
size: .
J: TRBJ1-6
V: TRBV11-2
CDR3: CASSFRDRNSPLHF
DNA: TGTGCCAGCAGCTTCAGGGATCGTAATTCACCCCTCCACTTT

D: TRBD2
length: 14
size: .
J: TRBJ2-2
V: TRBV6-1
CDR3: CASSTSGGTGELFF
DNA: TGTGCCAGCTCAACTAGCGGAGGCACCGGGGAGCTGTTTTTT

D: .
length: 12
size: .
J: TRBJ1-2
V: TRBV28
CDR3: CASSRLGLGYTF
DNA: TGTGCCAGCAGCCGACTTGGTCTCGGCTACACCTTC

D: .
length: 14
size: few
J: TRBJ1-5
V: TRBV9
CDR3: CASSVRGADQPQHF
DNA: TGTGCCAGCAGCGTACGGGGGGCAGACCAGCCCCAGCATTTT

D: .
length: 16
size: .
J: TRBJ2-7
V: TRBV10-3
CDR3: CASSEEQGALDYEQYF
DNA: TGTGCCAGCAGCGAGGAACAGGGAGCTCTGGATTACGAGCAGTACTTC

D: .
length: 15
size: .
J: TRBJ2-2
V: TRBV7-2
CDR3: CASSLGGGPTGELFF
DNA: TGTGCCAGCAGCTTAGGCGGGGGCCCCACCGGGGAGCTGTTTTTT

D: .
length: 15
size: .
J: TRBJ2-5
V: TRBV5-6
CDR3: CASSLGVGGRETQYF
DNA: TGTGCCAGCAGCTTGGGTGTAGGTGGGCGTGAGACCCAGTACTTC

D: TRBD1
length: 15
size: .
J: TRBJ1-4
V: TRBV11-3
CDR3: CASSSRQGGGGKLFF
DNA: TGTGCCAGCAGCTCCAGACAGGGAGGAGGCGGAAAACTGTTTTTT

D: .
length: 17
size: .
J: TRBJ2-7
V: TRBV27
CDR3: CASSPSYRVADSYEQYF
DNA: TGTGCCAGCAGTCCAAGTTATCGGGTCGCCGACTCCTACGAGCAGTACTTC

D: .
length: 13
size: .
J: TRBJ1-5
V: TRBV6-5
CDR3: CASSSRDNQPQHF
DNA: TGTGCCAGCAGTTCAAGGGACAATCAGCCCCAGCATTTT

D: .
length: 13
size: .
J: TRBJ2-5
V: TRBV28
CDR3: CASKLRARETQYF
DNA: TGTGCCAGCAAGTTGAGGGCTCGAGAGACCCAGTACTTC

D: .
length: 13
size: .
J: TRBJ2-6
V: TRBV30
CDR3: CAWTVGGANVLTF
DNA: TGTGCCTGGACCGTAGGCGGGGCCAACGTCCTGACTTTC

D: .
length: 15
size: .
J: TRBJ1-4
V: TRBV6-6
CDR3: CASNHPQAANEKLFF
DNA: TGTGCCAGCAACCACCCACAGGCTGCTAATGAAAAACTGTTTTTT

D: .
length: 15
size: once
J: TRBJ1-1
V: TRBV21-1
CDR3: CASSKIRLGTGGAFF
DNA: TGTGCCAGCAGCAAAATTCGGCTTGGGACAGGGGGAGCTTTCTTT

D: .
length: 15
size: once
J: TRBJ2-2
V: TRBV9
CDR3: CASSVELANTGELFF
DNA: TGTGCCAGCAGCGTAGAATTAGCGAACACCGGGGAGCTGTTTTTT

D: .
length: 14
size: .
J: TRBJ1-5
V: TRBV2
CDR3: CASSEQGSNQPQHF
DNA: TGTGCCAGCAGTGAACAGGGAAGCAATCAGCCCCAGCATTTT

D: TRBD2
length: 12
size: .
J: TRBJ2-5
V: TRBV30
CDR3: CACSGGVETQYF
DNA: TGTGCCTGCTCGGGGGGGGTGGAGACCCAGTACTTC

D: .
length: 16
size: .
J: TRBJ2-7
V: TRBV6-5
CDR3: CASSYDWDTGFYEQYF
DNA: TGTGCCAGCAGTTACGATTGGGACACCGGTTTTTACGAGCAGTACTTC

D: .
length: 16
size: .
J: TRBJ2-3
V: TRBV6-6
CDR3: CASSYPAQEGTDTQYF
DNA: TGTGCCAGCAGTTACCCCGCCCAAGAGGGCACAGATACGCAGTATTTT

D: .
length: 16
size: .
J: TRBJ2-6
V: TRBV6-5
CDR3: CASSYVQSSGANVLTF
DNA: TGTGCCAGCAGTTACGTACAGTCCTCTGGGGCCAACGTCCTGACTTTC

D: .
length: 13
size: .
J: TRBJ2-7
V: TRBV25-1
CDR3: CASVETGSYEQYF
DNA: TGTGCCAGCGTGGAGACGGGCTCCTACGAGCAGTACTTC

D: TRBD2
length: 14
size: .
J: TRBJ2-5
V: TRBV5-4
CDR3: CASSLFSGGASQYF
DNA: TGTGCCAGCAGCTTGTTTAGCGGGGGGGCGTCCCAGTACTTC

D: .
length: 14
size: .
J: TRBJ2-1
V: TRBV6-5
CDR3: CASTRSGRNNEQFF
DNA: TGTGCCAGCACCCGATCGGGTCGAAACAATGAGCAGTTCTTC

D: .
length: 13
size: .
J: TRBJ1-4
V: TRBV28
CDR3: CASSLGGGEKLFF
DNA: TGTGCCAGCAGTTTAGGGGGTGGCGAAAAACTGTTTTTT

D: .
length: 13
size: once
J: TRBJ2-3
V: TRBV7-3
CDR3: CASSYGTTDTQYF
DNA: TGTGCCAGCAGCTACGGGACTACAGATACGCAGTATTTT

D: TRBD1
length: 14
size: .
J: TRBJ1-1
V: TRBV27
CDR3: CASKSGQWNTEAFF
DNA: TGTGCCAGCAAGTCGGGACAGTGGAACACTGAAGCTTTCTTT

D: .
length: 15
size: .
J: TRBJ2-5
V: TRBV9
CDR3: CASSVQLGRGETQYF
DNA: TGTGCCAGCAGCGTCCAGTTGGGTAGGGGGGAGACCCAGTACTTC

D: TRBD2
length: 16
size: .
J: TRBJ2-1
V: TRBV6-4
CDR3: CASSGSGGGSYNEQFF
DNA: TGTGCCAGCAGTGGGAGCGGGGGAGGTTCCTACAATGAGCAGTTCTTC

D: .
length: 14
size: .
J: TRBJ1-1
V: TRBV6-5
CDR3: CASSQGGENTEAFF
DNA: TGTGCCAGCTCCCAAGGGGGTGAGAACACTGAAGCTTTCTTT

D: .
length: 18
size: .
J: TRBJ1-6
V: TRBV28
CDR3: CASSFIRGQDSYNSPLHF
DNA: TGTGCCAGCAGTTTTATCCGGGGTCAAGACTCCTATAATTCACCCCTCCACTTT

D: TRBD1
length: 13
size: .
J: TRBJ1-4
V: TRBV30
CDR3: CASNRDRGEKLFF
DNA: TGTGCCTCTAACCGGGACAGAGGAGAAAAACTGTTTTTT

D: TRBD2
length: 18
size: few
J: TRBJ2-3
V: TRBV5-1
CDR3: CASSLLLAGGGSTDTQYF
DNA: TGCGCCAGCAGCCTCCTACTAGCGGGGGGTGGTAGCACAGATACGCAGTATTTT

D: .
length: 16
size: .
J: TRBJ2-2
V: TRBV18
CDR3: CASSPMRQSSTGELFF
DNA: TGTGCCAGCTCACCGATGCGGCAGTCCTCAACCGGGGAGCTGTTTTTT

D: .
length: 14
size: .
J: TRBJ2-7
V: TRBV6-1
CDR3: CASKETIIVFEQYF
DNA: TGTGCCAGCAAGGAGACAATCATAGTATTTGAGCAGTACTTC

D: .
length: 13
size: .
J: TRBJ2-2
V: TRBV6-1
CDR3: CASSRTRTGELFF
DNA: TGTGCCAGCAGTAGGACAAGAACCGGGGAGCTGTTTTTT

D: TRBD1
length: 14
size: .
J: TRBJ1-5
V: TRBV10-3
CDR3: CAISGTGDNQPQHF
DNA: TGTGCCATCAGTGGGACAGGGGATAATCAGCCCCAGCATTTT

D: .
length: 16
size: .
J: TRBJ2-6
V: TRBV28
CDR3: CASSFTGRSGANVLTF
DNA: TGTGCCAGCAGTTTCACAGGCAGATCTGGGGCCAACGTCCTGACTTTC

D: .
length: 15
size: .
J: TRBJ2-2
V: TRBV7-2
CDR3: CASSLNRASTGELFF
DNA: TGTGCCAGCAGCTTAAACAGGGCGAGCACCGGGGAGCTGTTTTTT

D: .
length: 13
size: .
J: TRBJ1-1
V: TRBV11-1
CDR3: CASSWTVNTEAFF
DNA: TGTGCCAGCAGTTGGACAGTGAACACTGAAGCTTTCTTT

D: .
length: 14
size: .
J: TRBJ2-2
V: TRBV19
CDR3: CASSILANTGELFF
DNA: TGTGCCAGTAGTATACTTGCGAACACCGGGGAGCTGTTTTTT

D: .
length: 14
size: .
J: TRBJ2-2
V: TRBV29-1
CDR3: CSVVRDTNTGELFF
DNA: TGCAGCGTTGTTAGGGATACGAACACCGGGGAGCTGTTTTTT

D: .
length: 13
size: .
J: TRBJ1-1
V: TRBV6-1
CDR3: CASSGPINTEAFF
DNA: TGTGCCAGCAGCGGACCTATTAACACTGAAGCTTTCTTT

D: .
length: 15
size: .
J: TRBJ1-2
V: TRBV5-1
CDR3: CASSLGPGNRYGYTF
DNA: TGCGCCAGCAGCTTGGGCCCAGGGAATCGCTATGGCTACACCTTC